Sequencing of this TCR beta chain was carried out in a study of blood T cell repertoires in COVID-19. Measured with immunoSEQ multiplex PCR; TCRdb has only the in-frame clones, and not every one. The data show about 300,000 clones, about nine tenths seen once. Germline assignment: CDR1 LNHNV and CDR2 YYDKDF (reference sequence). The CDR3 runs 15 residues. With 1 base removed from V and 1 base from J, the gap between germline ends came to 10 bases. The sequence derives from a young woman who had recovered from COVID-19. The specimen was PBMCs or T cells enriched from blood (not recorded which). The chain uses TRBV15 and TRBJ1-2, with no clear D. CDR3 sequence: CATSRGSGFNYGYTF. CDR3 coding DNA: TGTGCCACCAGCAGAGGTTCGGGGTTTAACTATGGCTACACCTTC.